Below, 3 T cell receptor beta chains from the same sample are listed, as sequenced in a study of monozygotic twins with cystic fibrosis. Libraries were prepared by immunoSEQ multiplex PCR; TCRdb keeps only in-frame clonotypes and omits some of them. The sample contains about 24,000 clones, 85% to 90% of which appear only once. The sequencing sample was made of blood. These TCRs come from a woman under 40 with cystic fibrosis.

The chain recombines TRBV6-6 with TRBJ2-4, with 8 bases lining up with TRBD1. The CDR3 extends over 15 amino acids. V was clipped by 4 bases and J by 7 bases; unmatched bases: 9. CDR1 and CDR2 from the germline V gene are MNHNY and SVGAGI (reference sequence). CDR3 in amino acids: CASSSPGQERNIQYF. In DNA form, the CDR3 reads TGTGCCAGCAGTTCTCCGGGACAGGAGCGGAACATTCAGTACTTC.

The rearrangement links TRBV23-1 to TRBJ1-4; D not resolved. TRBV23-1 is annotated as an ORF whose role is uncertain. Trimming left V 4 bases short and J 7 bases short, with 16 bases between. The CDR3 has 15 residues. The DNA of the CDR3 is TGCGCCAGCAGTCTACTTCAGGCCCACTCTGAAAAACTGTTTTTT. It codes for CASSLLQAHSEKLFF.

This clone is a singleton in its sample. This chain joins TRBV5-1 and TRBJ2-2, with D hard to call. V gave up 5 bases and J gave up 5 bases, with 13 bases separating them. Germline CDR1 SGHRS, CDR2 YFSETQ. The CDR3 loop spans 14 amino acids. The CDR3 nucleotides read TGCGCCAGCAGGGACCCGTCGGATACCGGGGAGCTGTTTTTT. As protein: CASRDPSDTGELFF.